The 30 T cell receptor beta chains below come from one sample, sequenced in a study of T cells after yellow fever vaccination. One entry per CDR3 protein results from TCRdb running MiXCR on the 5' RACE reads. The sample consists of tens of thousands of distinct CDR3 sequences, approximately 8% of them appearing once. The specimen comprised CD8+ T cells sorted from PBMCs, sampled on the day of the yellow fever booster vaccination. The receptors were sampled from a man between 25 and 39 years old who received the YFV17D yellow fever vaccine.

The sample holds many counts of this clonotype. The V call is TRBV20-1, the J call TRBJ2-1; tentative D call: TRBD2 (6 bases). The CDR3 is made up of 12 amino acids. Germline V gives CDR1 DFQATT, CDR2 SNEGSKA (reference sequence). The germline V and J ends were trimmed by 6 bases and 7 bases, with 13 bases remaining between them. The CDR3 sequence: CSATAGRNEQFF. CDR3 nucleotides: TGCAGTGCCACCGCGGGACGTAATGAGCAGTTCTTC.

The chain employs TRBV7-6 and TRBJ2-1, with 9 bases matching TRBD2. The V gene's germline CDR1 is SGHVS and CDR2 FNYEAQ. Trimming at V came to 5 bases and at J to 0 bases, leaving 14 bases not matched to a gene. The CDR3 has 19 residues. DNA of the CDR3: TGTGCCAGCAGCCCCGGACTAGCGACGATCGGGGGCTCCTACAATGAGCAGTTCTTC. This encodes CASSPGLATIGGSYNEQFF.

This clonotype was seen only a few times. The chain employs TRBV6-1 and TRBJ2-7, with 11 nucleotides matching TRBD2. V gave up 6 bases and J gave up 3 bases; unmatched junction bases: 7. Germline V gives CDR1 MNHNS, CDR2 SASEGT. The CDR3 contains 15 residues. CDR3 loop: CASSSTSGRNYEQYF. CDR3 sequence (DNA): TGTGCCAGCAGCAGTACTAGCGGGAGAAACTACGAGCAGTACTTC.

This clonotype was seen more than once but under ten times. The V and J genes are TRBV28 and TRBJ2-4; D unresolved. V lost 8 bases to trimming and J lost 1 base, with 12 bases between them. This CDR3 region has 14 residues. CDR1 is MDHEN, CDR2 SYDVKM, per germline. CDR3 residues: CASALSFAKNIQYF. The CDR3, as DNA: TGTGCCAGCGCTCTGAGCTTCGCCAAAAACATTCAGTACTTC.

J is TRBJ2-7 and V is TRBV20-1; D is uncertain. Germline CDR1 DFQATT, CDR2 SNEGSKA (reference sequence). Deletions cut 3 bases from V and 0 bases from J, with 12 bases between. This CDR3 is built from 14 residues. Here the CDR3 reads CSAREALSSYEQYF. The CDR3 region has the DNA TGCAGTGCTAGGGAAGCGTTAAGCTCCTACGAGCAGTACTTC.

In its sample, this clonotype was seen a few times. The rearrangement joins TRBV18 to TRBJ2-7; the D gene is possibly TRBD2 (5 bases). This CDR3 is built from 15 residues. Germline CDR1 is KGHSH and CDR2 is LQKENI. The germline V and J ends were trimmed by 3 bases and 3 bases, with 15 bases remaining between them. The DNA of the CDR3 is TGTGCCAGCTCACCGGACTCGACCGGGGACTACGAGCAGTACTTC. Its protein is CASSPDSTGDYEQYF.

Notes on this clonotype: A much larger clone lies one base from this, so it may be a read error. This chain links TRBV25-1 with TRBJ2-1; D might be TRBD1 (6 bases). The length of the CDR3 is 13 residues. V shed 4 bases and J shed 10 bases, with 14 bases lying between them. The germline V gene has CDR1 MGHDK and CDR2 SYGVNS. As DNA, the CDR3 is TGTGCCAGCAGTGTACCGCCAGGGGTGGAGCAGTTCTTC. Translation gives CASSVPPGVEQFF. Based on the CDR3 plus reference TRBV25-1 and TRBJ2-1, the full variable domain is EADIYQTPRYLVIGTGKKITLECSQTMGHDKMYWYQQDPGMELHLIHYSYGVNSTEKGDLSSESTVSRIRTEHFPLTLESARPSHTSQYLCASSVPPGVEQFFGPGTRLTVL.

The genes are TRBV27 and TRBJ2-1, with D unclear. From germline, CDR1 is MNHEY and CDR2 SMNVEV (reference sequence). CDR3 length: 15 amino acids. V lost 3 bases and J 2 bases, leaving 11 bases between the germline ends. The CDR3 DNA follows: TGTGCCAGCAGTTTGGAGACTCCCCCCTACAATGAGCAGTTCTTC. This encodes CASSLETPPYNEQFF.

This clonotype appeared a few times. The V call is TRBV4-3, the J call TRBJ2-7, with TRBD1 as a possible D gene (5 bases). The CDR3 loop spans 15 amino acids. Germline-derived CDR1 and CDR2 are LGHNA and YSLEER. The germline V and J ends were trimmed by 0 bases and 3 bases, with 12 bases remaining between them. The CDR3 bases are TGCGCCAGCAGCCAAGATGAGGACACCATCTACGAGCAGTACTTC. Amino acid sequence: CASSQDEDTIYEQYF.

Ten or more counts support this clonotype. The CDR3 reads CASRGGRSPNTEAFF. Written as DNA, the CDR3 is TGTGCCAGCCGGGGCGGACGATCTCCGAACACTGAAGCTTTCTTT. The V gene is TRBV5-6, the J gene TRBJ1-1; possibly TRBD1 for D (5 bases). Trimming cost V 7 bases and J 1 base, with 17 bases left between them. From germline, CDR1 is SGHDT and CDR2 YYEEEE. The CDR3 spans 15 residues. The full variable domain, in which reference TRBV5-6 and TRBJ1-1 provide the parts outside the CDR3, is DAGVTQSPTHLIKTRGQQVTLRCSPKSGHDTVSWYQQALGQGPQFIFQYYEEEERQRGNFPDRFSGHQFPNYSSELNVNALLLGDSALYLCASRGGRSPNTEAFFGQGTRLTVV.

This chain joins TRBV21-1 and TRBJ1-5. TRBV21-1 is a documented pseudogene. The CDR3 loop spans 16 amino acids. CDR3 amino acids: CASSPRSSGLNQPQHF. The CDR3 DNA reads as TGTGCCAGCAGCCCTAGGTCCAGCGGTTTGAATCAGCCCCAGCATTTT.

The sample holds a few counts of this clonotype. The CDR3 DNA reads as TGCAGCGTTGACACAGGGAGGGACTACGAGCAGTACTTC. It yields the protein CSVDTGRDYEQYF. The chain couples TRBV29-1 to TRBJ2-7, with D perhaps matching TRBD2 (7 bases). Germline V gives CDR1 SQVTM, CDR2 ANQGSEA. The V and J ends lost 3 bases and 3 bases respectively, with 12 bases between them. The CDR3 is 13 amino acids.

The chain uses TRBV12-3 or TRBV12-4 and TRBJ2-1; possibly TRBD1 for D (6 bases). The CDR3 sequence is 14 residues long. Trimming took off 8 bases at V and 10 bases at J, with 21 bases between the two ends. CDR3 DNA: TGTGCCAGCCGCTTCGACCAGGGGACCTGGGAGCAGTTCTTC. Its protein product is CASRFDQGTWEQFF.

This clonotype was counted between two and nine times. J is TRBJ2-5 and V is TRBV24-1, with D perhaps TRBD2 (5 bases). The CDR3 runs 12 residues. Trimming took 2 bases from V and 10 from J, leaving 10 bases between them. Germline V gene sequence: CDR1 KGHDR, CDR2 SFDVKD. In nucleotides, the CDR3 is TGTGCCACCAGTGATTATGAGGGAATCCAGTACTTC. This encodes CATSDYEGIQYF.

There are many counts of this clonotype. The rearrangement joins TRBV4-3 to TRBJ1-1; no clear D. The germline V and J ends were trimmed by 0 bases and 2 bases, with 10 bases remaining between them. Germline CDR1 LGHNA, CDR2 YSLEER. This CDR3 spans 15 amino acids. The CDR3 loop is CASSQDWGSNTEAFF. CDR3 nucleotides: TGCGCCAGCAGCCAAGATTGGGGAAGTAACACTGAAGCTTTCTTT.

The genes are TRBV10-2 and TRBJ2-2, with D possibly being TRBD1 or TRBD2 (5 bases each). Trimming cost V 3 bases and J 3 bases, with 14 bases left between them. The CDR3 sequence is 16 residues long. Germline CDR1 is WSHSY and CDR2 is SAAADI. The CDR3 DNA reads TGCGCCAGCAGTGACGGTTGGGGGTCGTACACCGGGGAGCTGTTTTTT. Translation gives CASSDGWGSYTGELFF.

This clonotype occurred a few times. This chain uses TRBV28 with TRBJ2-7, with a possible D match to TRBD1 (6 bases). Germline CDR1 is MDHEN and CDR2 is SYDVKM. Trimming removed 5 bases from V and 4 bases from J, with 12 bases in between. CDR3 length: 13 residues. CDR3 protein: CASSQQGRYEQYF. In nucleotides, the CDR3 is TGTGCCAGCAGTCAACAGGGAAGGTACGAGCAGTACTTC.

This clonotype was seen many times. The J gene is TRBJ2-1, the V gene TRBV12-3 or TRBV12-4, with D possibly being TRBD2 (5 bases). Deletions cut 6 bases from V and 10 bases from J, with 13 bases between. This CDR3 region has 12 residues. The CDR3 is CASRSLGGEQFF. The CDR3, as DNA: TGTGCCAGCAGGTCCCTAGGAGGCGAGCAGTTCTTC.

The chain uses TRBV7-8 and TRBJ2-3; 12 bases map to TRBD2. Trimming took 5 bases from V and 1 from J; bases not matched to a gene: 4. CDR1 is SGHVS, CDR2 FQNEAQ, per germline. The CDR3 sequence is 16 residues long. CDR3 region: CASSRLAGGGTDTQYF. The DNA for the CDR3 is TGTGCCAGCAGCCGCCTAGCGGGAGGGGGCACAGATACGCAGTATTTT.

This clonotype was recorded a few times. V gene TRBV19 combines with J gene TRBJ2-2; 8 nucleotides align to TRBD2. Losses at the gene ends were 6 bases for V and 4 bases for J; bases not matched to a gene: 10. Germline V gene data show CDR1 as LNHDA and CDR2 as SQIVND (reference sequence). The CDR3 covers 16 residues. This CDR3 is CASSERGGGTTGELFF. CDR3 bases: TGTGCCAGTAGCGAACGGGGCGGGGGGACCACCGGGGAGCTGTTTTTT.

This clonotype was counted a few times. This sequence joins TRBV19 and TRBJ2-7, with TRBD1 identical over 8 bases. J was trimmed by 3 bases and V by 1 base; bases with no gene match: 5. Germline V gene sequence: CDR1 LNHDA, CDR2 SQIVND (reference sequence). The CDR3 length is 15 residues. CDR3 protein: CASSIALGQGYEQYF. The CDR3 region has the DNA TGTGCCAGTAGTATAGCCCTCGGACAGGGCTACGAGCAGTACTTC.

This clonotype came up a few times. This chain uses TRBV27 with TRBJ1-5; D unclear. The CDR3 totals 15 residues. Germline loops: CDR1 MNHEY, CDR2 SMNVEV (reference sequence). Trimming cost V 3 bases and J 5 bases, with 14 bases left between them. The CDR3 is CASSFLHEAHQPQHF. CDR3 coding DNA: TGTGCCAGCAGTTTCCTACACGAAGCCCATCAGCCCCAGCATTTT.

CDR3 DNA: TGTGCCAGCAGCTGGCCTAGCGGAGATCCTCACGAGCAGTACTTC. The encoded protein is CASSWPSGDPHEQYF. The J gene is TRBJ2-7, the V gene TRBV5-6; 7 bases align to TRBD2. V shed 3 bases and J 5 bases; nucleotides not matched to a gene: 11. The CDR3 length is 15 residues. The germline gives CDR1 SGHDT, CDR2 YYEEEE.

This clonotype was detected ten times or more. CDR3 sequence: CASSPPEGYEQYF. CDR3 DNA: TGTGCCAGCTCACCACCGGAAGGCTACGAGCAGTACTTC. The chain is built from TRBV18 and TRBJ2-7; unclear D gene. The CDR3 totals 13 residues. Germline V gene data show CDR1 as KGHSH and CDR2 as LQKENI. Deletions cut 0 bases from V and 3 bases from J, with 6 bases between.

This clonotype was observed a few times. The chain has TRBV27 and TRBJ1-3; possible D gene TRBD1, 6 bases. Looked up from germline, CDR1 is MNHEY and CDR2 is SMNVEV (reference sequence). This CDR3 has 15 residues. V dropped 6 bases and J dropped 8 bases, with 20 bases sitting between them. In DNA form, the CDR3 reads TGTGCCAGCAGCGTTTATGGGGGCGGGATGGACACCATATATTTT. Protein sequence: CASSVYGGGMDTIYF.

The rearrangement links TRBV7-9 to TRBJ2-6; no clear D. V lost 2 bases to trimming and J lost 9 bases, with 11 bases between them. The V gene's germline CDR1 is SEHNR and CDR2 FQNEAQ (reference sequence). The CDR3 runs 14 residues. DNA of the CDR3: TGTGCCAGCAGCTTATACGGTACGAGCAACGTCCTGACTTTC. Residues: CASSLYGTSNVLTF. The complete variable domain, with remaining parts taken from reference TRBV7-9 and TRBJ2-6, reads DTGVSQNPRHKITKRGQNVTFRCDPISEHNRLYWYRQTLGQGPEFLTYFQNEAQLEKSRLLSDRFSAERPKGSFSTLEIQRTEQGDSAMYLCASSLYGTSNVLTFGAGSRLTVL.

The J gene is TRBJ1-1, the V gene TRBV29-1; D gene unclear. The germline gives CDR1 SQVTM, CDR2 ANQGSEA. Between the trimmed V and J ends, which lost 7 bases and 2 bases, there was a span of 14 bases. This CDR3 spans 13 amino acids. This chain's CDR3 is CSARDGLNTEAFF. The CDR3 DNA reads TGCAGCGCCCGAGACGGCCTAAACACTGAAGCTTTCTTT.

This clonotype was observed a handful of times. The rearrangement uses TRBV6-5 and TRBJ2-7; D remains unclear. The germline CDR1 and CDR2 sequences are MNHEY and SVGAGI. The CDR3 length is 14 residues. Between the trimmed V and J ends, which lost 0 bases and 1 base, there was a span of 7 bases. The CDR3 region is CASSYSAGSYEQYF. CDR3 coding DNA: TGTGCCAGCAGTTACTCAGCTGGATCCTACGAGCAGTACTTC.

The table lists this clonotype with a few counts. CDR3 loop: CASVPGHNGELFF. The CDR3 nucleotides are TGTGCCAGCGTACCGGGACACAACGGGGAGCTGTTTTTT. This chain connects TRBV6-2 or TRBV6-3 to TRBJ2-2; D perhaps matches TRBD1 (6 bases). The CDR3 is 13 residues long. Germline CDR1 reads MNHEY; CDR2 reads SVGEGT. Deletions cut 8 bases from V and 7 bases from J, with 14 bases between.

This clonotype was found many times. This sequence joins TRBV10-3 and TRBJ2-1; D is possibly TRBD1 or TRBD2 (5 bases each). Germline CDR1 ENHRY, CDR2 SYGVKD. Trimming removed 11 bases at V and 7 bases at J, with 18 bases between. The CDR3 consists of 13 residues. The CDR3 spells CALKGTPPNEQFF. CDR3 nucleotide sequence: TGTGCCCTAAAGGGGACCCCCCCTAATGAGCAGTTCTTC.